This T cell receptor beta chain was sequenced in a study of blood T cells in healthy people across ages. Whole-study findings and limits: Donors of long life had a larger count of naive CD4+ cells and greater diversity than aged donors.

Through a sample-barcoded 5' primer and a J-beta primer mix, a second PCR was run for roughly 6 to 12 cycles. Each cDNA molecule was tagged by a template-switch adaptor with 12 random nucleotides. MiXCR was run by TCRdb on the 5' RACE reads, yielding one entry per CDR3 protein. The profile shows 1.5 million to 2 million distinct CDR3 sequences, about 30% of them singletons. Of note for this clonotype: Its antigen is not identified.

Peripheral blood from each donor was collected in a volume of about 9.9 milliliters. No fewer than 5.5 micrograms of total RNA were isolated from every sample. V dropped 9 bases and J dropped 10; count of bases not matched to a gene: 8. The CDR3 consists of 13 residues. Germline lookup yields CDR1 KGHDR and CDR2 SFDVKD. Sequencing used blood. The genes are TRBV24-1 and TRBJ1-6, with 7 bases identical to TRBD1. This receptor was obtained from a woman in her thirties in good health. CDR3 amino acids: CATCYQGESPLHF. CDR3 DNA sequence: TGTGCCACCTGCTACCAGGGGGAGTCACCCCTCCACTTT.